This passage covers 32 T cell receptor beta chains from one sample sequenced in a study of blood T cell repertoires in COVID-19. Clones were read by immunoSEQ multiplex PCR, and TCRdb kept only the in-frame ones, dropping some. Of approximately 200,000 clones listed, about four fifths are singletons. What was sequenced was PBMCs or T cells enriched from blood (not recorded which). These receptors originate from a man aged 35-49 years who had recovered from COVID-19.

The rearrangement joins TRBV29-1 to TRBJ1-2; the match to TRBD1 covers 8 bases. Germline lookup yields CDR1 SQVTM and CDR2 ANQGSEA. CDR3 length: 15 amino acids. J lost 7 bases, V lost 1 base, and 11 bases had no gene match. CDR3 nucleotide sequence: TGCAGCGTTGAAGGTCTTTTAGGACAGGGAAGTGGCTACACCTTC. Encoded protein: CSVEGLLGQGSGYTF.

This clone was observed a few times. The V and J genes are TRBV5-1 and TRBJ2-3; weak D call: TRBD1 (6 bases). This CDR3 region has 14 residues. V dropped 5 bases and J dropped 3 bases, with 13 bases sitting between them. CDR1 and CDR2 from the germline V gene are SGHRS and YFSETQ. The DNA of the CDR3 is TGCGCCAGCAGAGGGGGACGGAGTACAGATACGCAGTATTTT. This codes for CASRGGRSTDTQYF.

This chain connects TRBV19 to TRBJ2-1; possibly TRBD1 for D (6 bases). Trimming took 10 bases from V and 2 from J, leaving 12 bases between them. This CDR3 is 13 amino acids long. CDR1 LNHDA and CDR2 SQIVND come from the germline V gene (reference sequence). The CDR3 nucleotides read TGTGCCACCGCGGACAGAGCCTACAATGAGCAGTTCTTC. Amino acids: CATADRAYNEQFF.

The J gene is TRBJ2-6, the V gene TRBV9; no clear D gene. CDR1 and CDR2 (germline): SGDLS, YYNGEE. This CDR3 is built from 17 residues. Between the trimmed V and J ends, which lost 4 bases and 0 bases, there was a span of 14 bases. Here the CDR3 reads CASSPFLRSSGANVLTF. DNA for the CDR3: TGTGCCAGCAGCCCATTTTTACGTAGCTCTGGGGCCAACGTCCTGACTTTC.

The chain carries TRBV18 and TRBJ2-1; 9 nucleotides match TRBD2. V shed 2 bases, J shed 4 bases, and the junction held 3 bases outside the gene matches. CDR1 is KGHSH and CDR2 is LQKENI in the germline V gene. CDR3 length: 15 residues. The CDR3 region is CASSPLAGDYNEQFF. The CDR3 coding sequence is TGTGCCAGCTCACCATTAGCGGGGGATTACAATGAGCAGTTCTTC.

Here the CDR3 reads CASSTTGTGMGNEQFF. CDR3 DNA sequence: TGTGCCAGCAGTACTACCGGGACAGGGATGGGCAATGAGCAGTTCTTC. The V call is TRBV6-6, the J call TRBJ2-1, with 9 bases aligning to TRBD1. The CDR3 is 16 amino acids. J gave up 6 bases and V 5 bases, and 11 bases lay outside the gene matches. Germline V gene lookup returns CDR1 MNHNY and CDR2 SVGAGI (reference sequence).

This chain connects TRBV28 to TRBJ2-1, with D perhaps matching TRBD1 (5 bases). CDR1 MDHEN and CDR2 SYDVKM come from the germline V gene. V shed 3 bases and J shed 6 bases, with 12 bases lying between them. CDR3 length: 14 amino acids. The chain's CDR3 is CASSLEQVSNEQFF. The CDR3 nucleotides read TGTGCCAGCAGTTTGGAACAGGTCAGCAATGAGCAGTTCTTC.

The rearrangement joins TRBV30 to TRBJ1-2; the D gene is possibly TRBD1 (5 bases). The CDR3 consists of 12 residues. Germline values: CDR1 GTSNPN, CDR2 SVGIG (reference sequence). Trimming left V 3 bases short and J 4 bases short, with 9 bases between. The CDR3 DNA follows: TGTGCCTGGAGAGGGGATTTCTATGGCTACACCTTC. Its translation is CAWRGDFYGYTF.

J is TRBJ1-1 and V is TRBV4-2; the D is unclear. V gave up 0 bases and J gave up 6 bases, with 17 bases separating them. CDR1 and CDR2 from the germline V gene are LGHNA and YNFKEQ. The CDR3 contains 16 residues. The CDR3, as DNA: TGTGCCAGCAGCCAAGAGAACGCCTATATGAGGTCTGAAGCTTTCTTT. It translates to CASSQENAYMRSEAFF.

This clone has a single count. This chain connects TRBV7-2 to TRBJ2-7; TRBD2 matches 9 bases. The CDR3 is 16 residues long. Trimming took 1 base from V and 2 from J; bases not matched to a gene: 6. The germline V gene encodes CDR1 SGHTA and CDR2 FQGNSA. DNA for the CDR3: TGTGCCAGCAGCTTAGTTCATAGCGGGGGAACCTACGAGCAGTACTTC. Translation gives CASSLVHSGGTYEQYF.

The genes are TRBV6-2 or TRBV6-3 and TRBJ2-7, with 16 bases matching TRBD2. CDR3 size: 17 residues. Trimming removed 4 bases from V and 3 bases from J; junction bases left unmatched: 6. The germline V gene has CDR1 MNHEY and CDR2 SVGEGT. The CDR3: CASSSPGLAGGSYEQYF. DNA for the CDR3: TGTGCCAGCAGTTCTCCGGGACTAGCGGGGGGGAGCTACGAGCAGTACTTC.

The chain is built from TRBV5-1 and TRBJ1-2; D ambiguous. V was pared by 0 bases and J by 3 bases, with 6 bases between. The CDR3 is made up of 13 amino acids. Germline V gene sequence: CDR1 SGHRS, CDR2 YFSETQ. The DNA of the CDR3 is TGCGCCAGCAGCTTGGTTGCAGACTATGGCTACACCTTC. It translates to CASSLVADYGYTF.

J is TRBJ2-1 and V is TRBV6-2 or TRBV6-3; 15 bases are shared with TRBD2. The junction had 0 bases not matched to a gene; V was cut back by 1 base and J by 2 bases. CDR1 and CDR2 (germline): MNHEY, SVGEGT. This CDR3 is built from 17 residues. CDR3 coding DNA: TGTGCCAGCAGTTACTGGACTAGCGGGGGGGCCTACAATGAGCAGTTCTTC. As protein: CASSYWTSGGAYNEQFF.

Only a few counts were recorded for this clone. The chain recombines TRBV20-1 with TRBJ2-3; TRBD2 matches 11 bases. The germline CDR1 and CDR2 sequences are DFQATT and SNEGSKA (reference sequence). V lost 6 bases to trimming and J lost 7 bases; unmatched junction nucleotides: 9. This CDR3 region has 14 residues. As DNA, the CDR3 is TGCAGTGCGAGTAGCGGGGGGGCCTTTAATACGCAGTATTTT. This codes for CSASSGGAFNTQYF.

The chain joins TRBV6-5 to TRBJ2-3; 11 nucleotides line up with TRBD2. Germline V gene sequence: CDR1 MNHEY, CDR2 SVGAGI. CDR3 length: 15 residues. V lost 4 bases, J lost 2 bases, and 2 bases stayed unmatched. CDR3 amino acids: CASSSLAGDTDTQYF. For the CDR3, the DNA is TGTGCCAGCAGTTCACTAGCGGGGGACACAGATACGCAGTATTTT.

The J gene is TRBJ1-1, the V gene TRBV4-2; weak D call: TRBD1 (6 bases). The CDR3 consists of 13 residues. The germline CDR1 and CDR2 sequences are LGHNA and YNFKEQ. Trimming shortened V by 1 base and J by 11 bases, and 14 bases separated the two germline ends. The CDR3 sequence: CASSQAPQGEAFF. CDR3 DNA: TGTGCCAGCAGCCAAGCCCCACAGGGTGAGGCTTTCTTT.

About this clone itself: Germline and junction disagree at one end, which may indicate a read error. J is TRBJ1-3 and V is TRBV7-7; 8 nucleotides agree with TRBD1. Germline values: CDR1 SSHAT, CDR2 FNYEAQ (reference sequence). The CDR3 is made up of 17 amino acids. The CDR3 DNA reads TGTGCTAGCAACGTAGTTTACCAGGGGGCTGCGGGAAACACCATATATTTT. This gives the protein CASNVVYQGAAGNTIYF.

J is TRBJ1-1 and V is TRBV5-1; D may be TRBD1 (6 bases). Germline V lookup: CDR1 SGHRS, CDR2 YFSETQ. V lost 4 bases, J lost 4 bases, and 14 bases lay in between. The CDR3 is 14 residues long. CDR3 protein: CASSTGYEATEAFF. CDR3 nucleotide sequence: TGCGCCAGCAGCACAGGGTATGAAGCCACTGAAGCTTTCTTT.

The chain uses TRBV12-3 or TRBV12-4 and TRBJ1-1, with TRBD1 matching 8 bases. The J segment lost 5 bases and the V segment lost 7 bases, leaving 3 bases of the junction unmatched. The CDR3 is 12 amino acids. The CDR3 region is CASTDRGTEAFF. DNA for the CDR3: TGTGCCAGCACCGACAGGGGTACTGAAGCTTTCTTT.

This chain uses TRBV9 with TRBJ2-1, with 9 bases fitting TRBD2. Germline trimming cut 0 bases from V and 7 bases from J; bases unmatched to any gene: 8. The CDR3 contains 16 residues. In germline, CDR1 is SGDLS, CDR2 YYNGEE. The CDR3 here is CASSVVLAGPGNEQFF. As DNA, the CDR3 is TGTGCCAGCAGCGTAGTCCTAGCGGGGCCCGGGAATGAGCAGTTCTTC. The full variable domain, its missing parts supplied by reference TRBV9 and TRBJ2-1, is DSGVTQTPKHLITATGQRVTLRCSPRSGDLSVYWYQQSLDQGLQFLIQYYNGEERAKGNILERFSAQQFPDLHSELNLSSLELGDSALYFCASSVVLAGPGNEQFFGPGTRLTVL.

This clone was found a few times. The chain carries TRBV5-1 and TRBJ1-6; 10 positions agree with TRBD1. Germline-derived CDR1 and CDR2 are SGHRS and YFSETQ. The CDR3 spans 15 residues. Trimming took 1 base from V and 8 from J; bases not matched to a gene: 3. Written as DNA, the CDR3 is TGCGCCAGCAGCTTGTCAGGGACAGGGGATTCACCCCTCCACTTT. Encoded protein: CASSLSGTGDSPLHF.

This clone has a single count. CDR3 sequence: CASSQGYSGGAETQYF. CDR3 DNA sequence: TGTGCCAGCAGCCAAGGGTATAGCGGGGGGGCGGAGACCCAGTACTTC. The V call is TRBV4-2, the J call TRBJ2-5, with 11 bases lining up with TRBD2. Per germline, CDR1 LGHNA and CDR2 YNFKEQ. The V segment lost 1 base and the J segment 5 bases; nucleotides outside the gene matches: 6. This CDR3 has 16 residues.

The rearrangement uses TRBV18 and TRBJ2-5; 10 positions match TRBD1. This CDR3 is built from 21 residues. V shed 3 bases, J shed 4 bases, and the junction held 23 bases outside the gene matches. Germline V gene data show CDR1 as KGHSH and CDR2 as LQKENI. CDR3 sequence reads: CASSPLTPKLGQGGLGETQYF. The CDR3 coding sequence is TGTGCCAGCTCACCGCTTACCCCAAAACTCGGACAGGGGGGTTTAGGAGAGACCCAGTACTTC.

The chain has TRBV28 and TRBJ1-3; D uncertain. V lost 6 bases to trimming and J lost 0 bases, with 12 bases between them. This CDR3 is 15 amino acids long. Germline CDR1 is MDHEN and CDR2 is SYDVKM. The CDR3 spells CASRWTGSSGNTIYF. The CDR3, as DNA: TGTGCCAGCAGATGGACGGGAAGCTCTGGAAACACCATATATTTT.

J is TRBJ1-2 and V is TRBV15, with 8 positions matching TRBD1. V gave up 1 base and J gave up 2 bases; unmatched junction bases: 3. CDR1 is LNHNV, CDR2 YYDKDF, per germline (reference sequence). The CDR3 runs 15 residues. The CDR3 is CATSRAGQANYGYTF. CDR3 sequence (DNA): TGTGCCACCAGCAGAGCGGGACAGGCGAACTATGGCTACACCTTC.

This clone was detected only once. The chain recombines TRBV11-1 with TRBJ2-7; TRBD2 aligns across 9 bases. Germline CDR1 and CDR2: SGHAT and FQDESV (reference sequence). This CDR3 is built from 15 residues. Unmatched junction bases numbered 7, after V lost 6 bases and J lost 1 base. CDR3 DNA: TGTGCCAGCAGGCCGACTAGCGGACCTTCCTACGAGCAGTACTTC. It translates to CASRPTSGPSYEQYF. Full variable domain (rest looked up from reference TRBV11-1 and TRBJ2-7): EAEVAQSPRYKITEKSQAVAFWCDPISGHATLYWYRQILGQGPELLVQFQDESVVDDSQLPKDRFSAERLKGVDSTLKIQPAELGDSAMYLCASRPTSGPSYEQYFGPGTRLTVT.

The rearrangement uses TRBV4-3 and TRBJ1-6; D remains unclear. Trimming left V 0 bases short and J 7 bases short, with 13 bases between. The germline V gene has CDR1 LGHNA and CDR2 YSLEER. CDR3 size: 16 residues. CDR3 coding DNA: TGCGCCAGCAGCCAAGACCCGACACCTGGGAATTCACCCCTCCACTTT. Amino acids: CASSQDPTPGNSPLHF.

The rearrangement links TRBV21-1 to TRBJ2-3; the D call of TRBD1 is as the table states it, not checked on the DNA. TRBV21-1 is shown as a pseudogene. This CDR3 comprises 15 residues. This CDR3 reads CASSNPPFRRDTQYF. Written as DNA, the CDR3 is TGTGCCAGCAGCAACCCTCCATTCAGGCGAGATACGCAGTATTTT.

This chain joins TRBV27 and TRBJ1-6; 8 bases line up with TRBD1. Germline lookup yields CDR1 MNHEY and CDR2 SMNVEV (reference sequence). This CDR3 has 13 residues. Unmatched junction bases numbered 7, after V lost 7 bases and J lost 11 bases. The CDR3 DNA reads as TGTGCCAGCAATGCAGGGGGCTTAGCACCCCTCCACTTT. This gives the protein CASNAGGLAPLHF.

The genes are TRBV7-9 and TRBJ1-4, with D possibly TRBD1 on 5 matching bases. The germline V and J ends were trimmed by 5 bases and 2 bases, with 12 bases remaining between them. The CDR3 totals 15 residues. Germline CDR1 SEHNR, CDR2 FQNEAQ (reference sequence). CDR3 nucleotides: TGTGCCAGCAGCGCTGACAGCACGACTAATGAAAAACTGTTTTTT. It yields the protein CASSADSTTNEKLFF.

The chain links TRBV28 to TRBJ1-1; D not certain. CDR3 length: 12 residues. Between the trimmed V and J ends, which lost 7 bases and 2 bases, there was a span of 8 bases. Germline V gives CDR1 MDHEN, CDR2 SYDVKM. CDR3 in amino acids: CASKEGNTEAFF. The CDR3, as DNA: TGTGCCAGCAAGGAGGGAAACACTGAAGCTTTCTTT.

J is TRBJ1-4 and V is TRBV7-9, with 7 nucleotides matching TRBD1. CDR1 is SEHNR, CDR2 FQNEAQ, per germline (reference sequence). V lost 5 bases and J lost 8; bases outside the gene matches: 14. The CDR3 has 16 residues. For the CDR3, the DNA is TGTGCCAGCAGCCGGTGGACAGGCACTATATCGGAAAAACTGTTTTTT. Encoded protein: CASSRWTGTISEKLFF.